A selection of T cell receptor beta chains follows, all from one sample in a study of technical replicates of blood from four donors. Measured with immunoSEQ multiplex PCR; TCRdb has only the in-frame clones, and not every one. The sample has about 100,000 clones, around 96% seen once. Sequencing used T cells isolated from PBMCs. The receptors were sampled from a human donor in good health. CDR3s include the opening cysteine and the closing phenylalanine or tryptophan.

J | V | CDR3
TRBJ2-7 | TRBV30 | CAWSRGRLFYEQYF
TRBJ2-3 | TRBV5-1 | CASSLGQLSRTDTQYF
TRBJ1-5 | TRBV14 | CASSPSSDQPQHF
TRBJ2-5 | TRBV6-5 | CASSYPLVNGKETQYF
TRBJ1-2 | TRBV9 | CASSVELDRPYGYTF
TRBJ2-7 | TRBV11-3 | CASSLVWGDEQYF
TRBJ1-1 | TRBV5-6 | CASSTRLDTEAFF
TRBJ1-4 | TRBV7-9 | CASSLILQGEEKLFF
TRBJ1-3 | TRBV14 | CASSQDKEARGNTIYF
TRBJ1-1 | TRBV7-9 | CASSSRAKNTEAFF
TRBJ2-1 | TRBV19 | CASSRDRFNEQFF
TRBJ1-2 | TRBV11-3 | CASSWGPNNYGYTF
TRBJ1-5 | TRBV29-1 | CSVDLGTNQPQHF
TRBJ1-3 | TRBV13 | CASSLTANTGNTIYF
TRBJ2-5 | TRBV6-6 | CASSYRPTSGRETQYF
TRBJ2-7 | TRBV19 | CASSIVASDEQYF
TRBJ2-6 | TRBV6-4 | CASSDSSSGTGANVLTF
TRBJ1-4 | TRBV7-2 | CASSFVPSLYEKLFF
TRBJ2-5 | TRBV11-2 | CASSLGLAGEGETQYF
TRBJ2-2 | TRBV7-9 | CASIGLAENTGELFF
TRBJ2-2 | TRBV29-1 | CSVAGTAGELFF
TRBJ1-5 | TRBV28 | CASSLSRGLNYQPQHF
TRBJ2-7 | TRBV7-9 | CASIAPGLPPYEQYF
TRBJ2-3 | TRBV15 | CATSRGGKDTQYF
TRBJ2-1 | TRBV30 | CAWGGGLVEQFF
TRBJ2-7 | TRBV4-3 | CASSQQDRVVSYEQYF
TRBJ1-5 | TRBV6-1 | CASSEAGGGNQPQHF
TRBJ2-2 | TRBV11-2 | CASSLQTGELFF
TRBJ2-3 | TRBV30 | CASRLGADTQYF
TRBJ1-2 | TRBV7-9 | CASSSLTGQGEHTF
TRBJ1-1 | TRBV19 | CASRPGHNTEAFF
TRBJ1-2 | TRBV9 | CASSVEASGGGYTF
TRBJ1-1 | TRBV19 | CASSAGTEAFF
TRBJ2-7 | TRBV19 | CASSIDRTGLYEQYF
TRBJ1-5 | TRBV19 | CASSIFGQPQHF
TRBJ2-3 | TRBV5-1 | CASSLDVYTDTQYF
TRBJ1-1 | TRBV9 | CASSVDQGQTEAFF
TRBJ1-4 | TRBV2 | CASKADEKLFF
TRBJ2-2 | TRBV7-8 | CASSFYPNTGELFF
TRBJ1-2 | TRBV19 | CASSSRGAHSGYTF
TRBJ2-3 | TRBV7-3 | CASSLYGGSLTDTQYF